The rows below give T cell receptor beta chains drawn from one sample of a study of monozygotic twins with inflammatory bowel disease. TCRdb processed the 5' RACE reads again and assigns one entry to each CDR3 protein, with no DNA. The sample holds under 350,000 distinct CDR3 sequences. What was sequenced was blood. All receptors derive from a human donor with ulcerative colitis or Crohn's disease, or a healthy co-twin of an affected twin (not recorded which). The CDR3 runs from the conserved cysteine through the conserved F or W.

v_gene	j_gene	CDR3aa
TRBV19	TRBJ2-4	CASSIVGVGAKNIQYF
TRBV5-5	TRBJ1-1	CASKRTGMNTEAFF
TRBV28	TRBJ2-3	CASSLPSVGGARVGNTQYF
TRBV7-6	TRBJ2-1	CASSSDWPTYNEQFF
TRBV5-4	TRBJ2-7	CASSSIGPISYEQYF
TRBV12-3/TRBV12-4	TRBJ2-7	CASSFMGGRTYEQYF
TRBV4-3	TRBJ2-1	CASSRSPGTKKGNEQFF
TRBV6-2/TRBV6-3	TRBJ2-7	CASQGLAGGVGEQYF
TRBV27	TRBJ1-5	CASSTGGFQPQHF
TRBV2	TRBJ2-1	CASRDHYRNEQFF
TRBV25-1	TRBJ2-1	CASSEPQNEQFF
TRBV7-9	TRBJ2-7	CASTLNQVEQYF
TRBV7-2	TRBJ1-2	CASSSDRTRSGYTF
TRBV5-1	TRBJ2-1	CASSLVRGLAYNEQFF
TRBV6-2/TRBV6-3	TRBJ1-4	CASKRTWDEKLFF
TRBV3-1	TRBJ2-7	CASSQVSHEQYF
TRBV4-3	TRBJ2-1	CASSHLGQGNEQFF